The 25 T cell receptor beta chains below come from one sample, sequenced in a study of cytomegalovirus exposure and HLA in healthy donors. The data were produced by immunoSEQ multiplex PCR, yet TCRdb's version contains in-frame clones alone and is incomplete. Of about 43,000 clones in the sample, 92% are singletons; the top ten hold 5.6%. The sample consisted of PBMCs. Source of these receptors: a man aged 18 to 29 in good health and CMV-seronegative.

V gene TRBV11-3 combines with J gene TRBJ2-7; 8 nucleotides agree with TRBD1. Per germline, CDR1 SGHNT and CDR2 YENEEA. The CDR3 spans 16 residues. The junction had 14 bases not matched to a gene; V was cut back by 5 bases and J by 5 bases. The CDR3 protein is CASSPVDRERPDEQYF. DNA of the CDR3: TGTGCCAGCAGCCCAGTGGACAGGGAAAGGCCTGACGAGCAGTACTTC.

CDR3 sequence reads: CASGRPTKTSTDTQYF. The CDR3 nucleotides are TGTGCTAGTGGTCGACCGACAAAAACTAGCACAGATACGCAGTATTTT. The chain carries TRBV12-5 and TRBJ2-3; D is ambiguous. Germline V gives CDR1 LGHNT, CDR2 FRNRAP. V was clipped by 5 bases and J by 0 bases, with 15 bases between them. The CDR3 spans 16 residues.

V is TRBV7-3 and J is TRBJ2-1, with D possibly TRBD1 on 5 matching bases. The V gene lost 8 bases and the J gene lost 4 bases, with 12 bases spanning the gap. The CDR3 is made up of 13 amino acids. The germline gives CDR1 SGHTA, CDR2 FQGTGA. The DNA of the CDR3 is TGTGCCAGCGGGCAGGGAAGGTACAATGAGCAGTTCTTC. Translating it yields CASGQGRYNEQFF. Based on the CDR3 plus reference TRBV7-3 and TRBJ2-1, the full variable domain is GAGVSQTPSNKVTEKGKYVELRCDPISGHTALYWYRQSLGQGPEFLIYFQGTGAADDSGLPNDRFFAVRPEGSVSTLKIQRTERGDSAVYLCASGQGRYNEQFFGPGTRLTVL.

The gene calls are TRBV11-2 and TRBJ1-5, with D perhaps matching TRBD1 (5 bases). Germline assignment: CDR1 SGHAT and CDR2 FQNNGV. Trimming cost V 0 bases and J 4 bases, with 10 bases left between them. The length of the CDR3 is 15 residues. CDR3 in DNA: TGTGCCAGCAGCTTAGATTGGGGGGAAAATCAGCCCCAGCATTTT. Protein: CASSLDWGENQPQHF.

This clone has a single count. V is TRBV5-5 and J is TRBJ1-1, with a tentative D call TRBD1 (6 bases). Per germline, CDR1 SGHKS and CDR2 YYEKEE (reference sequence). V gave up 1 base and J gave up 4 bases, with 11 bases separating them. This CDR3 is built from 14 residues. As DNA, the CDR3 is TGTGCCAGCAGCTTGAGTCCAGGGGCCACTGAAGCTTTCTTT. It specifies CASSLSPGATEAFF.

The chain has TRBV19 and TRBJ1-2; 9 nucleotides match TRBD1. The CDR3 runs to 14 residues. Germline values: CDR1 LNHDA, CDR2 SQIVND (reference sequence). V gave up 5 bases and J gave up 8 bases; unmatched junction bases: 9. The CDR3 coding sequence is TGTGCCAGTAGTTTGCGTGGGACAGGGCGCGGCTACACCTTC. Translated: CASSLRGTGRGYTF.

V gene TRBV5-1 combines with J gene TRBJ2-3; 11 positions agree with TRBD1. Germline-derived CDR1 and CDR2 are SGHRS and YFSETQ. The CDR3 spans 16 residues. With V trimmed by 4 bases and J by 1 base, 5 bases remained unmatched. The CDR3 nucleotides are TGCGCCAGCAGCGCGGACAGGGGGCAGGGCACAGATACGCAGTATTTT. This gives the protein CASSADRGQGTDTQYF.

The chain has TRBV2 and TRBJ1-2; a possible D gene is TRBD1 (6 bases). The V and J ends lost 6 bases and 7 bases respectively, with 12 bases between them. Germline CDR1 and CDR2: SNHLY and FYNNEI. The CDR3 consists of 12 residues. The chain's CDR3 is CASRNSGVGYTF. The CDR3 nucleotides are TGTGCCAGCAGAAACTCAGGGGTTGGCTACACCTTC.

The V gene is TRBV4-3, the J gene TRBJ2-1, with a weak D call TRBD2 (6 bases). The CDR3 has 16 amino acids. CDR1 is LGHNA, CDR2 YSLEER, per germline. The V and J ends lost 0 bases and 7 bases respectively, with 16 bases between them. The CDR3 loop reads CASSQDSAGPGNEQFF. The CDR3 DNA follows: TGCGCCAGCAGCCAAGATTCGGCGGGGCCAGGAAATGAGCAGTTCTTC.

The chain uses TRBV7-9 and TRBJ1-2; 9 bases align to TRBD1. In germline, CDR1 is SEHNR, CDR2 FQNEAQ (reference sequence). J lost 4 bases, V lost 0 bases, and 0 bases had no gene match. The CDR3 runs 14 residues. The CDR3 DNA reads TGTGCCAGCAGCTTAGCGGGACAGGGCTATGGCTACACCTTC. This encodes CASSLAGQGYGYTF. The complete variable domain, with remaining parts taken from reference TRBV7-9 and TRBJ1-2, reads DTGVSQNPRHKITKRGQNVTFRCDPISEHNRLYWYRQTLGQGPEFLTYFQNEAQLEKSRLLSDRFSAERPKGSFSTLEIQRTEQGDSAMYLCASSLAGQGYGYTFGSGTRLTVV.

The CDR3 bases are TGTGCCAGCAGCTTAAGTCCAGGGCTTGGAAACACCATATATTTT. Translated: CASSLSPGLGNTIYF. The V gene is TRBV7-2, the J gene TRBJ1-3, with D possibly TRBD1 on 5 matching bases. The germline CDR1 and CDR2 sequences are SGHTA and FQGNSA. The V end was cut by 2 bases, the J end by 3 bases, with 11 bases between. The CDR3 extends over 15 amino acids.

The rearrangement joins TRBV5-1 to TRBJ1-6, with TRBD1 as a possible D gene (6 bases). The CDR3 is 17 residues long. V lost 4 bases, J lost 0 bases, and 14 bases lay in between. From germline, CDR1 is SGHRS and CDR2 YFSETQ. Here the CDR3 reads CASSPRGQSSYNSPLHF. The CDR3 bases are TGCGCCAGCAGCCCACGAGGACAGAGCTCCTATAATTCACCCCTCCACTTT.

The chain employs TRBV7-3 and TRBJ2-1; 8 bases align to TRBD2. This CDR3 has 15 amino acids. Germline CDR1 is SGHTA and CDR2 is FQGTGA. Losses at the gene ends were 2 bases for V and 7 bases for J; bases not matched to a gene: 7. CDR3 loop: CASSLASGRFNEQFF. The CDR3 nucleotides are TGTGCCAGCAGCTTAGCCAGCGGGAGATTTAATGAGCAGTTCTTC. Drawing the rest from reference TRBV7-3 and TRBJ2-1, the complete variable domain is GAGVSQTPSNKVTEKGKYVELRCDPISGHTALYWYRQSLGQGPEFLIYFQGTGAADDSGLPNDRFFAVRPEGSVSTLKIQRTERGDSAVYLCASSLASGRFNEQFFGPGTRLTVL.

The genes are TRBV2 and TRBJ2-7, with D possibly TRBD2 on 6 matching bases. CDR3 size: 14 residues. Germline V CDR1 and CDR2: SNHLY, FYNNEI. The ends were cut back, 5 bases at V and 0 bases at J, with 11 bases in the middle. The CDR3 sequence: CASSRSGDSYEQYF. For the CDR3, the DNA is TGTGCCAGCAGTAGGTCGGGGGACTCCTACGAGCAGTACTTC.

As for this clone: At one boundary the junction diverges from the germline segment, which might be a read error. This chain connects TRBV7-7 to TRBJ2-7; 11 positions agree with TRBD1. This CDR3 has 15 amino acids. Germline CDR1 and CDR2: SSHAT and FNYEAQ (reference sequence). The CDR3 protein is CASTPLGTGGYEQYF. The CDR3 coding sequence is TGTGCTAGCACACCCCTAGGGACAGGGGGCTACGAGCAGTACTTC.

The chain recombines TRBV4-3 with TRBJ2-6; D unresolved. CDR3 length: 13 amino acids. V gave up 6 bases and J gave up 2 bases, with 5 bases separating them. The V gene's germline CDR1 is LGHNA and CDR2 YSLEER. The CDR3 region has the DNA TGCGCCAGCAGGTCGGCTGGGGCCAACGTCCTGACTTTC. Translating it yields CASRSAGANVLTF.

On this clone itself: Other DNA sequences in this specimen translate into the identical CDR3. CDR3 loop: CASSVGSGGYEQYF. CDR3 nucleotide sequence: TGTGCCAGCAGCGTAGGGTCGGGGGGTTACGAGCAGTACTTC. The chain recombines TRBV9 with TRBJ2-7; 7 bases fit TRBD2. Per the germline V gene, CDR1 is SGDLS and CDR2 is YYNGEE. This CDR3 comprises 14 residues. The trim removed 0 bases at V and 4 bases at J, leaving 4 bases unmatched.

The rearrangement links TRBV14 to TRBJ2-5, with D maybe TRBD1 (5 bases). Deletions cut 0 bases from V and 0 bases from J, with 11 bases between. The CDR3 consists of 16 residues. Germline V gene data show CDR1 as SGHDN and CDR2 as FVKESK. The chain's CDR3 is CASSQEAGLNQETQYF. In DNA form, the CDR3 reads TGTGCCAGCAGCCAAGAGGCAGGGTTGAACCAAGAGACCCAGTACTTC. Together with reference TRBV14 and TRBJ2-5, the CDR3 gives the full variable domain: EAGVTQFPSHSVIEKGQTVTLRCDPISGHDNLYWYRRVMGKEIKFLLHFVKESKQDESGMPNNRFLAERTGGTYSTLKVQPAELEDSGVYFCASSQEAGLNQETQYFGPGTRLLVL.

The V call is TRBV6-1, the J call TRBJ2-7, with 7 bases lining up with TRBD1. Trimming at V came to 5 bases and at J to 0 bases, leaving 7 bases not matched to a gene. The CDR3 sequence is 15 residues long. Germline CDR1 MNHNS, CDR2 SASEGT. The CDR3 DNA reads TGTGCCAGCAGTCTTGGGACAGTAAGCTCCTACGAGCAGTACTTC. It encodes CASSLGTVSSYEQYF.

The rearrangement uses TRBV4-3 and TRBJ1-2; D ambiguous. V gave up 1 base and J gave up 4 bases, with 13 bases separating them. CDR1 is LGHNA, CDR2 YSLEER, per germline. The CDR3 loop spans 15 amino acids. The CDR3, as DNA: TGCGCCAGCAGCCAAGCGGAAGCGGGAACCTATGGCTACACCTTC. It specifies CASSQAEAGTYGYTF.

The rearrangement uses TRBV4-2 and TRBJ2-1, with 8 bases matching TRBD2. The CDR3 contains 15 residues. Germline V gene data show CDR1 as LGHNA and CDR2 as YNFKEQ. V shed 4 bases, J shed 9 bases, and the junction held 11 bases outside the gene matches. The CDR3 bases are TGTGCCAGCAGCCGACCGGGACTAGTGGGGGGTGAGCAGTTCTTC. Amino acid sequence: CASSRPGLVGGEQFF.

This clone is a singleton in its sample. The rearrangement joins TRBV2 to TRBJ2-7; D is ambiguous. This CDR3 comprises 13 residues. In germline, CDR1 is SNHLY, CDR2 FYNNEI. The V end lost 2 bases, the J end lost 1 base, and 6 bases lay between the germline ends. DNA of the CDR3: TGTGCCAGCAGTGAACAGTCGTCCTACGAGCAGTACTTC. Its translation is CASSEQSSYEQYF.

V is TRBV11-2 and J is TRBJ2-3; the match to TRBD2 covers 8 bases. The CDR3 is made up of 16 amino acids. The germline CDR1 and CDR2 sequences are SGHAT and FQNNGV. Unmatched junction bases numbered 6, after V lost 0 bases and J lost 4 bases. CDR3 region: CASSLEPGLGADTQYF. The DNA for the CDR3 is TGTGCCAGCAGCTTAGAACCGGGACTAGGCGCAGATACGCAGTATTTT.

The rearrangement joins TRBV28 to TRBJ1-2; 11 bases match TRBD1. Germline V gene lookup returns CDR1 MDHEN and CDR2 SYDVKM. V was clipped by 5 bases and J by 4 bases; unmatched bases: 3. CDR3 length: 14 residues. The CDR3 nucleotides read TGTGCCAGCAGTACCGGGACAGGGGGCTATGGCTACACCTTC. Translated: CASSTGTGGYGYTF.

The J gene is TRBJ2-1, the V gene TRBV5-1, with TRBD2 identical over 10 bases. Germline V CDR1 and CDR2: SGHRS, YFSETQ. The CDR3 runs to 17 residues. The V and J ends lost 0 bases and 4 bases, in that order; junction bases with no gene match: 7. The CDR3 DNA reads TGCGCCAGCAGCTTGGAGGCTAGCGGGAGCTCTTACAATGAGCAGTTCTTC. Its protein is CASSLEASGSSYNEQFF.